The present T cell receptor beta chain was sequenced within a study of blood T cell repertoires in COVID-19. The overall study: Specimens from acute and convalescent COVID-19 originated in the United States, Italy and Spain.

Per the study methods: Cell counts per sample came from amplifying reference gene primers. The assay was immunoSEQ multiplex PCR, and TCRdb's table has in-frame clones only and misses some. D and trimming come from the DNA, and the V and J calls and clone size come from that table. This table holds under 170,000 clones, roughly 87% found once. This CDR3 is built from 14 residues. Germline V gene sequence: CDR1 SNHLY, CDR2 FYNNEI. Trimming took 10 bases from V and 0 from J, leaving 15 bases between them. The sequenced sample was peripheral blood. This sequence was found in a woman aged 55-69 years with active or convalescent COVID-19. J is TRBJ2-5 and V is TRBV2, with D unresolved. As DNA, the CDR3 is TGTGCCACCCGGGTCAGAACGTACCAAGAGACCCAGTACTTC. Amino acids: CATRVRTYQETQYF.